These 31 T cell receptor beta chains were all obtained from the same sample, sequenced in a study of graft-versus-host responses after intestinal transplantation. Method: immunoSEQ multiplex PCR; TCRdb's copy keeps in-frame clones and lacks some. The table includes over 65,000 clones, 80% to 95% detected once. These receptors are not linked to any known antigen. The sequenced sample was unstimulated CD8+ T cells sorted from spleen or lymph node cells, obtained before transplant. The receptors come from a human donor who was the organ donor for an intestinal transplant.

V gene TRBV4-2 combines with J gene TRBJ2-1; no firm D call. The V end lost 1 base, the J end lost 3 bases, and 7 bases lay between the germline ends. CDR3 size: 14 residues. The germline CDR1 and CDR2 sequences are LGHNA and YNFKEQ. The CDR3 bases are TGTGCCAGCAGCCAAGGAGCAGGCTACAATGAGCAGTTCTTC. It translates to CASSQGAGYNEQFF.

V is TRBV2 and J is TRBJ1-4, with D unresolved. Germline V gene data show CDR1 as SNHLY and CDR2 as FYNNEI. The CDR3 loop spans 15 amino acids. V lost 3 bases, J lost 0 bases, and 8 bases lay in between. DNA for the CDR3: TGTGCCAGCAGTGAGGAGATTGCAACTAATGAAAAACTGTTTTTT. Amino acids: CASSEEIATNEKLFF.

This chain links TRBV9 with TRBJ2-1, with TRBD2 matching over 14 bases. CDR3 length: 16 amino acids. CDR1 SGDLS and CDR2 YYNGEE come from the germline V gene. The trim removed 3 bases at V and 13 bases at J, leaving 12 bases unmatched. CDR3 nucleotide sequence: TGTGCCAGCAGCGCGGCATCGGGACTAGCGGGAGTGAGACAGTTCTTC. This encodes CASSAASGLAGVRQFF.

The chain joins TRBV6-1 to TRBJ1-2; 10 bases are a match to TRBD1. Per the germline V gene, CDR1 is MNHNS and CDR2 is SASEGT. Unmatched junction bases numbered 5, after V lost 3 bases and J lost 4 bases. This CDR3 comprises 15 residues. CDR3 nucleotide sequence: TGTGCCAGCAGTGAGGAGACAGGGGGCGTCTATGGCTACACCTTC. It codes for CASSEETGGVYGYTF.

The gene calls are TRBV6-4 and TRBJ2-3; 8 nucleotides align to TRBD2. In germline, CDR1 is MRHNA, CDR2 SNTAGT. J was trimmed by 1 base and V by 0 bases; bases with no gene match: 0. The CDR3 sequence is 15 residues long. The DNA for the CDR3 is TGTGCCAGCAGTGACTCTAGCGGGGGCACAGATACGCAGTATTTT. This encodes CASSDSSGGTDTQYF.

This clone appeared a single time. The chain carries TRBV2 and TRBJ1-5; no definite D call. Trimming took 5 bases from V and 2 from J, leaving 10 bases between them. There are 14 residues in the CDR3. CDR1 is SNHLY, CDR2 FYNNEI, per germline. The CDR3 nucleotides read TGTGCCAGCAGTTCTGGGTGGGGCAATCAGCCCCAGCATTTT. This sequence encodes CASSSGWGNQPQHF.

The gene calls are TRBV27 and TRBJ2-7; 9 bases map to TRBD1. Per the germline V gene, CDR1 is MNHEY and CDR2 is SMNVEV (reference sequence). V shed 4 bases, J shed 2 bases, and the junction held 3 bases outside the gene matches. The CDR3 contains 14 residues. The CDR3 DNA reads TGTGCCAGCAGTTCGGGACAGGGAGCCTACGAGCAGTACTTC. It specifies CASSSGQGAYEQYF.

The CDR3: CASSKTGNTEAFF. CDR3 DNA sequence: TGTGCCAGCAGCAAGACAGGGAACACTGAAGCTTTCTTT. The chain has TRBV7-6 and TRBJ1-1; D possibly corresponds to TRBD1 (6 bases). Germline V gene lookup returns CDR1 SGHVS and CDR2 FNYEAQ. This CDR3 has 13 residues. Trimming removed 5 bases at V and 1 base at J, with 8 bases between.

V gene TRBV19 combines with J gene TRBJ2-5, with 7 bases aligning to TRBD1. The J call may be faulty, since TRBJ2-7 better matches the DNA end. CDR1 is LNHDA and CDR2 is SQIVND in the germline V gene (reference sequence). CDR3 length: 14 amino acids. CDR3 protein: CASSILDRSYEQYF. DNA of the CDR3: TGTGCCAGTAGTATTCTGGACAGGTCCTACGAGCAGTACTTC.

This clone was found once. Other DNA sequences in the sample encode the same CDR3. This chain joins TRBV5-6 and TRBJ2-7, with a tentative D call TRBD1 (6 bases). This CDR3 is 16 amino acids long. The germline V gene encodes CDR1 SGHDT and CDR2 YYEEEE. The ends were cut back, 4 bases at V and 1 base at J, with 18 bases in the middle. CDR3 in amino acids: CASSNGGLGGSYEQYF. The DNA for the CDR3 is TGTGCCAGCAGCAATGGGGGCCTTGGGGGATCCTACGAGCAGTACTTC.

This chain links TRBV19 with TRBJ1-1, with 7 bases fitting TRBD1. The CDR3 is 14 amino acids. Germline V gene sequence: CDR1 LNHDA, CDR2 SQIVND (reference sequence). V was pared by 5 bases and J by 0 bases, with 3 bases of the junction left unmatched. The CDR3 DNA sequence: TGTGCCAGTAGTTTACAGGGGATGAACACTGAAGCTTTCTTT. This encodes CASSLQGMNTEAFF.

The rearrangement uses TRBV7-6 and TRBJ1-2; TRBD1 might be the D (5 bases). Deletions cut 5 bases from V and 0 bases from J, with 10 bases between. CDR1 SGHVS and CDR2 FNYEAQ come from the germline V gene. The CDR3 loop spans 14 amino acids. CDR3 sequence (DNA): TGTGCCAGCAGCCCCAGGGAGTCTAACTATGGCTACACCTTC. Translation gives CASSPRESNYGYTF.

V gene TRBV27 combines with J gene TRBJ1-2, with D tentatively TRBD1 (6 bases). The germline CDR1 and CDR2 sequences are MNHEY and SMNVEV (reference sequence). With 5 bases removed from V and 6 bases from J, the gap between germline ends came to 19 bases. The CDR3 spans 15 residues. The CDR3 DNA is TGTGCCAGCAGTCCTTCGGGGGTGGGGGCGAATGGCTACACCTTC. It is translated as CASSPSGVGANGYTF.

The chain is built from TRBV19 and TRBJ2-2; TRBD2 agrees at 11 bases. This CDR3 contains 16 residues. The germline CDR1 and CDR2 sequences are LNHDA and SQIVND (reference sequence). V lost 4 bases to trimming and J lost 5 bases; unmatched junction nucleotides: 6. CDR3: CASSTLAGGYTGELFF. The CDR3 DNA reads TGTGCCAGTAGTACTCTAGCGGGAGGCTATACCGGGGAGCTGTTTTTT.

The CDR3 reads CSVEEGLASDTQYF. The CDR3 coding sequence is TGCAGCGTTGAAGAGGGACTAGCCTCGGATACGCAGTATTTT. The chain links TRBV29-1 to TRBJ2-3; the match to TRBD2 covers 9 bases. Germline loops: CDR1 SQVTM, CDR2 ANQGSEA. There are 14 residues in the CDR3. V trimming: 0 bases; J trimming: 6 bases; junction bases outside the gene matches: 4.

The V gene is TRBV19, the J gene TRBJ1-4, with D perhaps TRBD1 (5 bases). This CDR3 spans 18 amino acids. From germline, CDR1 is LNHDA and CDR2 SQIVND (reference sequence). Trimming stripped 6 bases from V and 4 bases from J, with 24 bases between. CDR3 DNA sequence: TGTGCCAGTAGCGCGGCGGCATGGGGCGGCTACCTTAATGAAAAACTGTTTTTT. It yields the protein CASSAAAWGGYLNEKLFF.

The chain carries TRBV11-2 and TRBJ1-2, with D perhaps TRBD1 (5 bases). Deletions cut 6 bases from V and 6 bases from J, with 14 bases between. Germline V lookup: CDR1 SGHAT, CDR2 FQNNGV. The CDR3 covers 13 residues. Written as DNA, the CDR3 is TGTGCCAGCAGTTCTACAGGACTCGATGGCTACACCTTC. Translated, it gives CASSSTGLDGYTF.

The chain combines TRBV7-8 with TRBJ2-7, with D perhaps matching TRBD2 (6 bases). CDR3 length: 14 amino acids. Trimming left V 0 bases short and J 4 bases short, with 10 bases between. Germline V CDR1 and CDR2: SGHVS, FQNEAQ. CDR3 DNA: TGTGCCAGCAGCTTAGCCGCTAGCGCATACGAGCAGTACTTC. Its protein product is CASSLAASAYEQYF. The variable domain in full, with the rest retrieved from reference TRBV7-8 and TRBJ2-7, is GAGVSQSPRYKVAKRGQDVALRCDPISGHVSLFWYQQALGQGPEFLTYFQNEAQLDKSGLPSDRFFAERPEGSVSTLKIQRTQQEDSAVYLCASSLAASAYEQYFGPGTRLTVT.

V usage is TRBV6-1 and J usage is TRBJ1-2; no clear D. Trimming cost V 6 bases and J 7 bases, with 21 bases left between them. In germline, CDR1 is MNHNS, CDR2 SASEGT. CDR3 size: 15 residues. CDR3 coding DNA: TGTGCCAGCAGCGGCCTGGGCCCGTCCTGGGGTGGCTACACCTTC. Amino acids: CASSGLGPSWGGYTF.

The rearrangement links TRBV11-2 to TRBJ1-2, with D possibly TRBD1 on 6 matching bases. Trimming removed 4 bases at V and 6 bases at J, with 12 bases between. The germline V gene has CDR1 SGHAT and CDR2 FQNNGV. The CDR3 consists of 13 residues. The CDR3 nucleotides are TGTGCCAGCAGCTATACAGGGTTGGATGGCTACACCTTC. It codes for CASSYTGLDGYTF. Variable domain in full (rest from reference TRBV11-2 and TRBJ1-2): EAGVAQSPRYKIIEKRQSVAFWCNPISGHATLYWYQQILGQGPKLLIQFQNNGVVDDSQLPKDRFSAERLKGVDSTLKIQPAKLEDSAVYLCASSYTGLDGYTFGSGTRLTVV.

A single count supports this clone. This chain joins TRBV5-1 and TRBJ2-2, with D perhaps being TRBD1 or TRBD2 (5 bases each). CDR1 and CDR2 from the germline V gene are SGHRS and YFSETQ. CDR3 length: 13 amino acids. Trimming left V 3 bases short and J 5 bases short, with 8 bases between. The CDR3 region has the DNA TGCGCCAGCAGCTCGTGGGGGACCGGGGAGCTGTTTTTT. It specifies CASSSWGTGELFF. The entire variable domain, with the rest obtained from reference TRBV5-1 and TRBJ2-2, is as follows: KAGVTQTPRYLIKTRGQQVTLSCSPISGHRSVSWYQQTPGQGLQFLFEYFSETQRNKGNFPGRFSGRQFSNSRSEMNVSTLELGDSALYLCASSSWGTGELFFGEGSRLTVL.

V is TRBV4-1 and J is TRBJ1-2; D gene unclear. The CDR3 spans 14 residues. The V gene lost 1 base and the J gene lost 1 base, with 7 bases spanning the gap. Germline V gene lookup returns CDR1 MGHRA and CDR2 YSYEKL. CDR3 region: CASSQGGVNYGYTF. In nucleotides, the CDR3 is TGCGCCAGCAGCCAAGGAGGAGTTAACTATGGCTACACCTTC.

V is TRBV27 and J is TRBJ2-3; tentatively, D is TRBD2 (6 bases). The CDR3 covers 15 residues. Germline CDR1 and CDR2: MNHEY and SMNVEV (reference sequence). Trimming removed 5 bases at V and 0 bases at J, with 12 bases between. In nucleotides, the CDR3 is TGTGCCAGCAGTCCCAAGCGGGCTAGCACAGATACGCAGTATTTT. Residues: CASSPKRASTDTQYF.

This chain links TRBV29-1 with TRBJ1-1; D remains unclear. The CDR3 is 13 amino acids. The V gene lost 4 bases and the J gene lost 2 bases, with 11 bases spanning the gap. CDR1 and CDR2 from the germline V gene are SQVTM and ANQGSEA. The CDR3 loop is CSVAWASNTEAFF. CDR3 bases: TGCAGCGTTGCTTGGGCCAGTAACACTGAAGCTTTCTTT.

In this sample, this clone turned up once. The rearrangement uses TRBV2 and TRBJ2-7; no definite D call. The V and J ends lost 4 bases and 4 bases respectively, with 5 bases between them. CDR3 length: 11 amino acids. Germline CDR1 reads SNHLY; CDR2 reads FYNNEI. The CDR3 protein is CASSVWYEQYF. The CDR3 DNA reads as TGTGCCAGCAGTGTTTGGTACGAGCAGTACTTC.

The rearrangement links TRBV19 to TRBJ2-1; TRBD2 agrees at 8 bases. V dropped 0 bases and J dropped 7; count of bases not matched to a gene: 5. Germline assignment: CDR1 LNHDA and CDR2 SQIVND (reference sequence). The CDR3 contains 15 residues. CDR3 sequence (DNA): TGTGCCAGTAGTATAGAGGAGCGGGGGTCGAATGAGCAGTTCTTC. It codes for CASSIEERGSNEQFF.

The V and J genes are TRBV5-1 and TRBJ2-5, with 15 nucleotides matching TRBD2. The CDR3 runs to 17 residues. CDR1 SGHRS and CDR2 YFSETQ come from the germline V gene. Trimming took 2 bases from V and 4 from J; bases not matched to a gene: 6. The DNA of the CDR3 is TGCGCCAGCAGCTTAAGGACTAGCGGGAGGGCCCCAGAGACCCAGTACTTC. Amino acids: CASSLRTSGRAPETQYF.

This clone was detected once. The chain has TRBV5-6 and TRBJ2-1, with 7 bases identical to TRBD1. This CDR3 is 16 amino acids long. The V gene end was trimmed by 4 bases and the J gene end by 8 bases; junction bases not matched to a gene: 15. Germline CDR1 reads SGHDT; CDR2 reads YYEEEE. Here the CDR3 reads CASSQQGWTSVDEQFF. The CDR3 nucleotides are TGTGCCAGCAGCCAACAGGGGTGGACTTCGGTCGATGAGCAGTTCTTC.

The CDR3 DNA reads TGTGCCAGCAGCCTATGGGTGCTACATTGGCATCATCAGCCCCAGCATTTT. It yields the protein CASSLWVLHWHHQPQHF. The V and J genes are TRBV21-1 and TRBJ1-5. TRBV21-1 is a pseudogene. There are 17 residues in the CDR3.

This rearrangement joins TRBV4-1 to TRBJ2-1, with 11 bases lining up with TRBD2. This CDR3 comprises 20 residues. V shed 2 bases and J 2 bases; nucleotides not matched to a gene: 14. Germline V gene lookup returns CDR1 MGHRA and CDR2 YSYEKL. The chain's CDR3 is CASSQFTSGSWGAPYNEQFF. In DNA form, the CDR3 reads TGCGCCAGCAGCCAATTTACTAGCGGGAGTTGGGGAGCCCCCTACAATGAGCAGTTCTTC.

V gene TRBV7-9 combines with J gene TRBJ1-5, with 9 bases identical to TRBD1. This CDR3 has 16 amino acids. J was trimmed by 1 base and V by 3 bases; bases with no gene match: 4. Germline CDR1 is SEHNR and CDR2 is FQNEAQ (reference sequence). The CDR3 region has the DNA TGTGCCAGCAGCTTTACCGGGACAGGGAGCAATCAGCCCCAGCATTTT. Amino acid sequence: CASSFTGTGSNQPQHF.